This T cell receptor (beta chain) comes out of a study of early T cells in non-severe SARS-CoV-2 infection. As for the study in general: Chains were unpaired, as sequencing was done on bulk RNA from unsorted whole blood.

Researchers attached unique molecular identifiers to individual cDNA molecules. From the 5' RACE reads, TCRdb called clonotypes with MiXCR, one entry per CDR3 protein. The sample lists about 35,000 distinct CDR3 sequences, 6% to 7% occurring once. Per the germline V gene, CDR1 is SQVTM and CDR2 is ANQGSEA. V lost 6 bases, J lost 4 bases, and 4 bases stayed unmatched. This CDR3 is built from 12 residues. General study points: Matching results from VDJdb favored anti-spike CD8 responses, leaving private and CD4 specificities undetected.

This clonotype was recorded at least ten times. The antigen remains unidentified. The receptor comes from an adult who was a healthcare worker with PCR-confirmed SARS-CoV-2 infection or an uninfected control (not recorded which). The chain is built from TRBV29-1 and TRBJ1-1; 8 bases align to TRBD1. Specimen: whole blood. CDR3 in amino acids: CSVPGGTTEAFF. The CDR3 DNA reads TGCAGCGTCCCAGGGGGCACCACTGAAGCTTTCTTT.